The T cell receptor beta chain under discussion was sequenced for a study of T cells expressing NK-cell markers. Overall study results and limits: The study did not resolve the HCMV specificity of expanded NKG2C+ T cell clones.

Reanalyzing the 5' RACE reads, TCRdb keeps one entry per CDR3 protein, without DNA. The sample totals about 160,000 distinct CDR3 sequences. On this clonotype itself: Its target is unknown.

In germline, CDR1 is SEHNR, CDR2 FQNEAQ (reference sequence). The CDR3 runs to 17 residues. This clonotype was obtained from a man aged 18-70 years in good health. This chain connects TRBV7-9 to TRBJ2-7; TCRdb returns TRBD2, unconfirmable since there is no DNA. Sequenced: blood T cells: a sorted CD56 or NKG2C T cell subset, CD4+ or CD8+ T cells, or bulk PBMC T cells (not recorded which). The chain's CDR3 is CASSPGLAGYANYEQYF. The full variable domain, in which reference TRBV7-9 and TRBJ2-7 provide the parts outside the CDR3, is DTGVSQNPRHKITKRGQNVTFRCDPISEHNRLYWYRQTLGQGPEFLTYFQNEAQLEKSRLLSDRFSAERPKGSFSTLEIQRTEQGDSAMYLCASSPGLAGYANYEQYFGPGTRLTVT.